This T cell receptor beta chain was retrieved from a study of CD8 T cells in Susac syndrome. Looking at the study overall: Roughly eight of the sequenced Susac syndrome patients were in remission, and five or six had active disease.

Both CD4+ and CD8+ T cells were negatively isolated, and TEMRA cells underwent FACS enrichment. V shed 1 base and J shed 2 bases, with 12 bases lying between them. The CDR3 contains 16 residues. CDR1 and CDR2 from the germline V gene are SGHTA and FQGTGA. Random hexamers were used to reverse transcribe an amount of about 0.45 to 1 ug RNA. The authors amplified TCR beta CDR3 across 54 Vbeta and 13 Jbeta using immunoSEQ multiplex PCR. MiXCR was run by TCRdb on the immunoSEQ multiplex PCR reads, yielding one entry per CDR3 protein. The table shows some 77,000 distinct CDR3 sequences, with 85% to 95% occurring only once.

The sample was CD4+ T cells from PBMCs. This TCR was recovered from a human donor with Susac syndrome. The rearrangement joins TRBV7-3 to TRBJ2-1, with D possibly matching TRBD2 (5 bases). The CDR3 DNA is TGTGCCAGCAGCTTAAGTGCCCTAGCCACCTACAATGAGCAGTTCTTC. Residues: CASSLSALATYNEQFF.